The 10 T cell receptor beta chains below come from one sample, sequenced in a study of metastatic and nonmetastatic thyroid tumors. Through MiXCR, TCRdb re-clonotyped the PCR reads. The data contain about 32,000 clones, roughly 25% of them singletons. None of the patients had undergone any treatment ahead of thyroid surgery. Sequencing input: blood. The receptors here all came from a female donor with papillary thyroid cancer or a benign thyroid nodule (not recorded which). Some clones in this sample may be carry-over from other donors' samples.

This chain connects TRBV20-1 to TRBJ2-3, with TRBD2 matching over 8 bases. Germline lookup yields CDR1 DFQATT and CDR2 SNEGSKA (reference sequence). This CDR3 has 14 residues. The ends lost 2 bases at V and 6 bases at J; junction bases unmatched: 7. CDR3 nucleotide sequence: TGCAGTGCTAGATCCAGCGGGAGACGTGATACGCAGTATTTT. Its protein is CSARSSGRRDTQYF.

In nucleotides, the CDR3 is TGTGCCAGCATCGAGTGCCGGGGGCCCCCGGGTAGCACAGATACGCAGTATTTT. It yields the protein CASIECRGPPGSTDTQYF. The chain uses TRBV9 and TRBJ2-3; D may match TRBD1 or TRBD2 (6 bases each). CDR3 length equals 18 residues. Trimming stripped 6 bases from V and 0 bases from J, with 23 bases between. Looked up from germline, CDR1 is SGDLS and CDR2 is YYNGEE.

V usage is TRBV5-1 and J usage is TRBJ2-7; D possibly corresponds to TRBD1 (6 bases). The CDR3 has 16 residues. Trimming removed 3 bases from V and 2 bases from J, with 18 bases in between. Germline CDR1 SGHRS, CDR2 YFSETQ. CDR3 amino acids: CASSWGNRDKTYEQYF. CDR3 bases: TGCGCCAGCAGCTGGGGGAACAGGGACAAAACCTACGAGCAGTACTTC.

This clone appeared many times. The V gene is TRBV4-3, the J gene TRBJ2-1; no clear D gene. Germline values: CDR1 LGHNA, CDR2 YSLEER. V lost 0 bases and J lost 4, with 10 bases in between. The CDR3 has 15 residues. This CDR3 reads CASSQDRLGYNEQFF. In DNA form, the CDR3 reads TGCGCCAGCAGCCAAGATCGGTTGGGGTACAATGAGCAGTTCTTC.

This clone was seen at least ten times. Relative to the germline gene, one junction end is altered; a read error may explain this. V and J are TRBV6-1 and TRBJ2-2; no definite D call. CDR3 length: 14 amino acids. Germline V gene lookup returns CDR1 MNHNS and CDR2 SASEGT. The CDR3 is CASREAGNTGELFF. The CDR3, as DNA: TGTGCCAGCAGAGAAGCAGGAAACACCGGGGAGCTGTTTTTT.

This clone was seen a few times. The chain employs TRBV7-9 and TRBJ2-7; possible D gene TRBD2, 6 bases. V gave up 11 bases and J gave up 11 bases, with 28 bases separating them. Germline CDR1 is SEHNR and CDR2 is FQNEAQ (reference sequence). This CDR3 region has 14 residues. This CDR3 is CARSLADRHAGEYF. In nucleotides, the CDR3 is TGTGCCCGGAGCTTAGCGGATAGACATGCTGGGGAGTACTTC. Combining the CDR3 with reference TRBV7-9 and TRBJ2-7 gives the whole variable domain DTGVSQNPRHKITKRGQNVTFRCDPISEHNRLYWYRQTLGQGPEFLTYFQNEAQLEKSRLLSDRFSAERPKGSFSTLEIQRTEQGDSAMYLCARSLADRHAGEYFGPGTRLTVT.

The chain uses TRBV6-1 and TRBJ2-7, with 7 bases that match TRBD2. This CDR3 comprises 15 residues. J gave up 4 bases and V 2 bases, and 8 bases lay outside the gene matches. CDR1 is MNHNS and CDR2 is SASEGT in the germline V gene. The DNA for the CDR3 is TGTGCCAGCAGTGAACGGCTAGCGGAGTCATACGAGCAGTACTTC. It yields the protein CASSERLAESYEQYF.

This clone was seen only a few times. This chain joins TRBV2 and TRBJ1-2; maybe TRBD1 (5 bases). Trimming cost V 7 bases and J 2 bases, with 11 bases left between them. CDR3 length equals 13 residues. CDR1 and CDR2 (germline): SNHLY, FYNNEI. The CDR3 loop reads CASMGGLNYGYTF. The CDR3 region has the DNA TGTGCCAGCATGGGGGGGTTAAACTATGGCTACACCTTC.

The chain joins TRBV7-2 to TRBJ2-7; D is possibly TRBD2 (6 bases). V was trimmed by 6 bases and J by 2 bases, leaving 17 bases between them. This CDR3 is 15 amino acids long. In germline, CDR1 is SGHTA, CDR2 FQGNSA. The CDR3 loop reads CASRRTGDSAYEQYF. CDR3 bases: TGTGCCAGCAGGCGTACCGGGGACTCCGCCTACGAGCAGTACTTC.

V usage is TRBV2 and J usage is TRBJ2-7; unclear D gene. Germline CDR1 SNHLY, CDR2 FYNNEI. V was clipped by 6 bases and J by 3 bases, with 6 bases between them. The length of the CDR3 is 11 residues. This CDR3 reads CASRNIYEQYF. The CDR3 region has the DNA TGTGCCAGCAGAAACATCTACGAGCAGTACTTC.